The 29 T cell receptor beta chains in this list originate from one sample, sequenced in a study of cytomegalovirus exposure and HLA in healthy donors. The table came from immunoSEQ multiplex PCR; TCRdb's copy has only in-frame clones and leaves some out. The repertoire holds 120,000 or so clones, with 89% as singletons. The sequenced sample was PBMCs. The origin of the receptors is a woman younger than 30 in good health and CMV-seronegative.

This chain links TRBV5-1 with TRBJ2-7; possible D gene TRBD1, 6 bases. V dropped 2 bases and J dropped 0 bases, with 18 bases sitting between them. Germline-derived CDR1 and CDR2 are SGHRS and YFSETQ. The CDR3 runs 17 residues. CDR3 nucleotide sequence: TGCGCCAGCAGCTTAGGTTACGGACAGTTCTCCTCCTACGAGCAGTACTTC. Translating it yields CASSLGYGQFSSYEQYF.

The rearrangement joins TRBV21-1 to TRBJ1-4. TRBV21-1 is flagged as a pseudogene. CDR3 length: 19 residues. This chain's CDR3 is CASSKGRGSKKATNEKLFF. The CDR3 DNA reads as TGTGCCAGCAGCAAAGGCCGAGGATCAAAGAAGGCAACTAATGAAAAACTGTTTTTT.

The chain has TRBV27 and TRBJ2-1; D possibly corresponds to TRBD2 (5 bases). Per the germline V gene, CDR1 is MNHEY and CDR2 is SMNVEV (reference sequence). This CDR3 has 15 amino acids. V lost 2 bases, J lost 3 bases, and 11 bases lay in between. The CDR3 is CASSLDGLDYNEQFF. The CDR3, as DNA: TGTGCCAGCAGTTTAGACGGACTTGACTACAATGAGCAGTTCTTC.

With respect to this clone: Other DNA sequences in the same sample also yield this CDR3. The gene calls are TRBV6-5 and TRBJ1-2; 10 nucleotides agree with TRBD1. CDR1 is MNHEY and CDR2 is SVGAGI in the germline V gene. The CDR3 contains 15 residues. Trimming cost V 0 bases and J 4 bases; bases outside gene matches: 2. As DNA, the CDR3 is TGTGCCAGCAGTTACTCGACAGGGGGCCCCTATGGCTACACCTTC. Translated: CASSYSTGGPYGYTF.

V gene TRBV2 combines with J gene TRBJ2-3; weak D call: TRBD2 (5 bases). The CDR3 totals 12 residues. Trimming took 7 bases from V and 5 from J, leaving 10 bases between them. Germline CDR1 and CDR2: SNHLY and FYNNEI. Written as DNA, the CDR3 is TGTGCCAGCACTTCGAGCGGAGATACGCAGTATTTT. This gives the protein CASTSSGDTQYF.

This chain joins TRBV4-2 and TRBJ2-1; 10 bases align to TRBD2. Germline V gene lookup returns CDR1 LGHNA and CDR2 YNFKEQ. CDR3 size: 16 residues. J lost 4 bases, V lost 4 bases, and 7 bases had no gene match. The CDR3 coding sequence is TGTGCCAGCAGCCGGACGACTAGCGGGTTTTACAATGAGCAGTTCTTC. The encoded protein is CASSRTTSGFYNEQFF.

The V and J genes are TRBV5-4 and TRBJ2-5; TRBD1 is a possible D gene (6 bases). This CDR3 comprises 16 residues. CDR1 and CDR2 from the germline V gene are SGHNT and YYREEE (reference sequence). The V and J ends lost 1 base and 3 bases respectively, with 16 bases between them. CDR3 protein: CASSLFVRAGEETQYF. The CDR3 DNA sequence: TGTGCCAGCAGCTTGTTTGTAAGGGCAGGGGAAGAGACCCAGTACTTC. The full variable domain, its missing parts supplied by reference TRBV5-4 and TRBJ2-5, is ETGVTQSPTHLIKTRGQQVTLRCSSQSGHNTVSWYQQALGQGPQFIFQYYREEENGRGNFPPRFSGLQFPNYSSELNVNALELDDSALYLCASSLFVRAGEETQYFGPGTRLLVL.

The chain couples TRBV10-3 to TRBJ2-7; 7 positions match TRBD2. The trim removed 3 bases at V and 4 bases at J, leaving 9 bases unmatched. Germline CDR1 reads ENHRY; CDR2 reads SYGVKD. This CDR3 has 15 residues. The CDR3 DNA reads as TGTGCCATCAGTGACCTAGCGGCCCTGAGGTACGAGCAGTACTTC. Translating it yields CAISDLAALRYEQYF.

This clone was recorded a few times. The V and J genes are TRBV6-1 and TRBJ2-3; tentative D call: TRBD1 (5 bases). The CDR3 loop spans 14 amino acids. Per the germline V gene, CDR1 is MNHNS and CDR2 is SASEGT. V gave up 1 base and J gave up 4 bases, with 9 bases separating them. The CDR3 DNA sequence: TGTGCCAGCAGTGAAGGCAGGGCCTCAGATACGCAGTATTTT. It translates to CASSEGRASDTQYF.

The chain has TRBV29-1 and TRBJ2-7, with 8 bases lining up with TRBD1. Germline lookup yields CDR1 SQVTM and CDR2 ANQGSEA. V lost 5 bases and J lost 6; bases outside the gene matches: 6. This CDR3 has 12 residues. Written as DNA, the CDR3 is TGCAGCGTTTCCAAGACAGGGGCCGAGCAGTACTTC. Protein product: CSVSKTGAEQYF.

J is TRBJ1-5 and V is TRBV28; perhaps TRBD1 as D (5 bases). The V gene lost 1 base and the J gene lost 8 bases, with 12 bases spanning the gap. Germline loops: CDR1 MDHEN, CDR2 SYDVKM. This CDR3 spans 14 amino acids. CDR3 DNA sequence: TGTGCCAGCAGTTTATTGACGGGGGTAGAGCCCCAGCATTTT. It translates to CASSLLTGVEPQHF.

This chain joins TRBV18 and TRBJ2-1, with 12 bases that match TRBD2. CDR3 size: 18 residues. Trimming removed 4 bases from V and 7 bases from J; junction bases left unmatched: 14. Germline loops: CDR1 KGHSH, CDR2 LQKENI. The CDR3 region is CASSLLGLAGTGGNEQFF. CDR3 sequence (DNA): TGTGCCAGCTCACTCCTTGGACTAGCGGGGACGGGGGGAAATGAGCAGTTCTTC.

The chain has TRBV27 and TRBJ2-1; the match to TRBD2 covers 10 bases. Germline trimming cut 6 bases from V and 1 base from J; bases unmatched to any gene: 15. The CDR3 totals 19 residues. From germline, CDR1 is MNHEY and CDR2 SMNVEV (reference sequence). This CDR3 reads CASSSQLGSGRRSYNEQFF. CDR3 bases: TGTGCCAGCAGCTCACAACTGGGTAGCGGGAGGCGATCCTACAATGAGCAGTTCTTC.

This clone was detected once. This sequence joins TRBV5-8 and TRBJ2-2, with 11 nucleotides matching TRBD1. The germline V gene encodes CDR1 SGHTS and CDR2 YDEGEE. The CDR3 covers 15 residues. V shed 4 bases, J shed 7 bases, and the junction held 6 bases outside the gene matches. DNA for the CDR3: TGTGCCAGCAGCGCAGGACAGGGGGCTGGCGGGGAGCTGTTTTTT. Its translation is CASSAGQGAGGELFF.

The rearrangement uses TRBV30 and TRBJ2-7; 8 bases map to TRBD1. The CDR3 has 15 amino acids. Germline V gene lookup returns CDR1 GTSNPN and CDR2 SVGIG (reference sequence). V dropped 2 bases and J dropped 4; count of bases not matched to a gene: 10. This CDR3 is CAWSQPGGRPYEQYF. The DNA of the CDR3 is TGTGCCTGGAGTCAGCCAGGGGGCAGGCCGTACGAGCAGTACTTC.

V gene TRBV5-1 combines with J gene TRBJ2-6; tentative D call: TRBD2 (5 bases). Per the germline V gene, CDR1 is SGHRS and CDR2 is YFSETQ. The V end lost 1 base, the J end lost 0 bases, and 11 bases lay between the germline ends. The CDR3 contains 17 residues. In DNA, the CDR3 is TGCGCCAGCAGCTTGACGGGGAGCAGCTCTGGGGCCAACGTCCTGACTTTC. Encoded protein: CASSLTGSSSGANVLTF.

The genes are TRBV11-2 and TRBJ1-4, with D maybe TRBD1 (5 bases). Germline assignment: CDR1 SGHAT and CDR2 FQNNGV. The CDR3 loop spans 12 amino acids. The V end lost 3 bases, the J end lost 8 bases, and 7 bases lay between the germline ends. The CDR3 sequence: CASSFAGEKLFF. Here the CDR3 DNA reads TGTGCCAGCAGCTTTGCAGGGGAAAAACTGTTTTTT.

The chain is built from TRBV5-5 and TRBJ2-4; D possibly corresponds to TRBD2 (5 bases). The CDR3 has 14 residues. The V and J ends lost 8 bases and 0 bases respectively, with 12 bases between them. Germline CDR1 and CDR2: SGHKS and YYEKEE (reference sequence). CDR3 coding DNA: TGTGCCAGTACCGCTGAGGGAGCCAAAAACATTCAGTACTTC. Its protein product is CASTAEGAKNIQYF. The complete variable domain, with remaining parts taken from reference TRBV5-5 and TRBJ2-4, reads DAGVTQSPTHLIKTRGQQVTLRCSPISGHKSVSWYQQVLGQGPQFIFQYYEKEERGRGNFPDRFSARQFPNYSSELNVNALLLGDSALYLCASTAEGAKNIQYFGAGTRLSVL.

The rearrangement links TRBV7-9 to TRBJ1-1; no definite D call. This CDR3 comprises 13 residues. Germline CDR1 reads SEHNR; CDR2 reads FQNEAQ (reference sequence). V was clipped by 3 bases and J by 1 base, with 6 bases between them. The CDR3 sequence: CASSFAQNTEAFF. The CDR3 DNA follows: TGTGCCAGCAGCTTCGCGCAGAACACTGAAGCTTTCTTT.

V and J are TRBV7-2 and TRBJ2-3; D possibly corresponds to TRBD2 (5 bases). V was clipped by 5 bases and J by 0 bases, with 9 bases between them. The CDR3 consists of 14 residues. Germline V lookup: CDR1 SGHTA, CDR2 FQGNSA. The CDR3 nucleotides read TGTGCCAGCAGCAGGACTGCTAGCACAGATACGCAGTATTTT. Translation gives CASSRTASTDTQYF. The full variable domain, its missing parts supplied by reference TRBV7-2 and TRBJ2-3, is GAGVSQSPSNKVTEKGKDVELRCDPISGHTALYWYRQSLGQGLEFLIYFQGNSAPDKSGLPSDRFSAERTGGSVSTLTIQRTQQEDSAVYLCASSRTASTDTQYFGPGTRLTVL.

This sequence joins TRBV4-1 and TRBJ2-2, with 9 bases fitting TRBD1. The V segment lost 4 bases and the J segment 1 base; nucleotides outside the gene matches: 4. Germline assignment: CDR1 MGHRA and CDR2 YSYEKL. The CDR3 extends over 16 amino acids. CDR3 bases: TGCGCCAGCAGCCCACCGGGACAGGGGAACACCGGGGAGCTGTTTTTT. Its translation: CASSPPGQGNTGELFF.

The chain has TRBV4-1 and TRBJ2-2; possibly TRBD1 for D (6 bases). The CDR3 extends over 18 amino acids. The V and J ends lost 1 base and 8 bases respectively, with 23 bases between them. Per the germline V gene, CDR1 is MGHRA and CDR2 is YSYEKL. The CDR3 DNA follows: TGCGCCAGCAGCCAAGGAAGGATCGGACAGTCCCTGACGGGGGAGCTGTTTTTT. Translated: CASSQGRIGQSLTGELFF.

Only one count was recorded for this clone. The rearrangement joins TRBV19 to TRBJ2-1; TRBD2 aligns across 7 bases. Trimming took 5 bases from V and 4 from J; bases not matched to a gene: 8. Looked up from germline, CDR1 is LNHDA and CDR2 is SQIVND (reference sequence). The CDR3 runs 15 residues. This CDR3 is CASSAGDWAYNEQFF. The CDR3 DNA reads TGTGCCAGTAGTGCGGGGGATTGGGCATACAATGAGCAGTTCTTC.

The chain carries TRBV6-6 and TRBJ1-5; TRBD1 agrees at 7 bases. This CDR3 comprises 14 residues. V shed 5 bases and J 7 bases; nucleotides not matched to a gene: 8. CDR1 is MNHNY, CDR2 SVGAGI, per germline (reference sequence). CDR3 residues: CASSQDRVGQPQHF. CDR3 in DNA: TGTGCCAGCAGTCAAGACAGGGTCGGGCAGCCCCAGCATTTT.

The chain links TRBV9 to TRBJ2-7, with 7 bases fitting TRBD1. The germline gives CDR1 SGDLS, CDR2 YYNGEE. The J segment lost 3 bases and the V segment lost 0 bases, leaving 6 bases of the junction unmatched. The CDR3 spans 15 residues. The chain's CDR3 is CASSVAETGFYEQYF. CDR3 in DNA: TGTGCCAGCAGCGTAGCTGAGACAGGGTTCTACGAGCAGTACTTC.

The rearrangement uses TRBV11-2 and TRBJ2-7, with D possibly being TRBD2 (5 bases). CDR1 SGHAT and CDR2 FQNNGV come from the germline V gene. The CDR3 is 13 residues long. Trimming pared 5 bases from V and 2 bases from J, leaving 10 bases between. In DNA form, the CDR3 reads TGTGCCAGCAGCCCCTGGGGAGCCTACGAGCAGTACTTC. Amino acids: CASSPWGAYEQYF.

This clone was detected only once. The genes are TRBV6-7 and TRBJ2-2; 9 bases line up with TRBD2. TRBV6-7 is annotated as an ORF whose role is uncertain. The V and J ends lost 2 bases and 7 bases, in that order; junction bases with no gene match: 11. The CDR3 is 17 residues long. CDR3 in amino acids: CASSYPTSGPVGGELFF. DNA for the CDR3: TGTGCCAGCAGTTACCCAACTAGCGGGCCCGTAGGCGGGGAGCTGTTTTTT.

The chain couples TRBV6-6 to TRBJ1-2; TRBD1 is a possible D gene (5 bases). The V gene's germline CDR1 is MNHNY and CDR2 SVGAGI (reference sequence). CDR3 size: 15 residues. V shed 7 bases and J shed 10 bases, with 25 bases lying between them. The CDR3 is CASTVTTSGGAIYTF. DNA for the CDR3: TGTGCCAGCACAGTCACTACATCGGGTGGGGCAATCTACACCTTC.

The V gene is TRBV2, the J gene TRBJ2-7; 9 nucleotides line up with TRBD1. There are 14 residues in the CDR3. CDR1 is SNHLY and CDR2 is FYNNEI in the germline V gene. V was pared by 5 bases and J by 3 bases, with 5 bases of the junction left unmatched. This CDR3 reads CASSILGQGYEQYF. In nucleotides, the CDR3 is TGTGCCAGCAGTATTCTGGGACAGGGCTACGAGCAGTACTTC.